The clone carrying this T cell receptor beta chain was observed at least ten times. Its matching antigen is unknown. Germline CDR1 reads SGHAT; CDR2 reads FQNNGV. V lost 6 bases to trimming and J lost 3 bases; unmatched junction nucleotides: 11. The CDR3 is 15 amino acids. TCRdb independently ran MiXCR on the reads; one entry per CDR3 protein. The data hold some 600,000 distinct CDR3 sequences, with around 24% observed a single time. The data were obtained in a study of T cell repertoires in cytomegalovirus infection. As for the study in general: Matching HLA type and CMV infection were both indicated by public TCR beta signatures.

Study-level findings and limits: Clonotype analysis showed dominance of the ex vivo response by HLA-C-restricted CMV-specific TCR beta clonotypes. There were carriers of CMV plus the relevant HLA, and cumulative public TCR beta family frequency identified them.

The TCR was taken from a human donor in good health (CMV status not recorded). Some clones in this sample may be carry-over from other donors' samples. Sequencing was done on a sample of CD8+ T cells from PBMCs. The chain uses TRBV11-2 and TRBJ2-7, with 7 positions matching TRBD2. CDR3 amino acids: CASSLGPPGGYEQYV. The CDR3 DNA is TGTGCCAGCAGTCTTGGGCCCCCGGGGGGCTACGAGCAGTACGTC.